The 26 T cell receptor beta chains listed next were all sequenced from one sample in a study of beta chain features in type 1 diabetes. Investigators reverse transcribed all isolated RNA, so they sequenced expressed TCRB transcripts. Assay: immunoSEQ multiplex PCR; the TCRdb copy retains only in-frame clones and omits some. The profile covers 150,000 to 190,000 clones, with over 8.5% appearing a single time and roughly 1.9% taken by the ten largest. What was sequenced was central memory CD4+ T cells from blood. All receptors derive from a man aged 18-30 years in good health.

This chain connects TRBV7-2 to TRBJ1-2, with 9 bases that match TRBD1. The germline V gene has CDR1 SGHTA and CDR2 FQGNSA. The CDR3 length is 15 residues. The trim removed 1 base at V and 4 bases at J, leaving 4 bases unmatched. The CDR3 nucleotides are TGTGCCAGCAGCTTAGGCTGGGACAGGGTCTATGGCTACACCTTC. Protein sequence: CASSLGWDRVYGYTF.

This clone was recorded a few times. The rearrangement joins TRBV4-3 to TRBJ2-5; 9 bases map to TRBD2. Trimming cost V 0 bases and J 4 bases; bases outside gene matches: 18. The CDR3 has 20 amino acids. Germline CDR1 is LGHNA and CDR2 is YSLEER. The DNA for the CDR3 is TGCGCCAGCAGCCAAGAATTGTTGGCGGGAGGGATGGTGGCGCGAGAGACCCAGTACTTC. Its protein is CASSQELLAGGMVARETQYF.

This clone has just a few counts. The chain is built from TRBV19 and TRBJ1-5; 8 nucleotides match TRBD1. CDR3 length equals 16 residues. V shed 4 bases and J 1 base; nucleotides not matched to a gene: 6. Germline lookup yields CDR1 LNHDA and CDR2 SQIVND (reference sequence). The DNA for the CDR3 is TGTGCCAGTAGTACGCGGACAGGGTTGAGCAATCAGCCCCAGCATTTT. Translating gives CASSTRTGLSNQPQHF.

This rearrangement joins TRBV7-9 to TRBJ1-1; D unclear. Per the germline V gene, CDR1 is SEHNR and CDR2 is FQNEAQ (reference sequence). Trimming took off 7 bases at V and 1 base at J, with 10 bases between the two ends. This CDR3 has 13 residues. CDR3 sequence (DNA): TGTGCCAGCAACGCTTTTGGGAACACTGAAGCTTTCTTT. It translates to CASNAFGNTEAFF.

The rearrangement uses TRBV2 and TRBJ2-7; 13 bases map to TRBD2. Looked up from germline, CDR1 is SNHLY and CDR2 is FYNNEI. V lost 4 bases, J lost 6 bases, and 6 bases stayed unmatched. This CDR3 contains 15 residues. This chain's CDR3 is CASSVLAGGPVEQYF. CDR3 sequence (DNA): TGTGCCAGCAGTGTACTAGCGGGAGGGCCAGTCGAGCAGTACTTC. The whole variable domain, remainder taken from reference TRBV2 and TRBJ2-7, is EPEVTQTPSHQVTQMGQEVILRCVPISNHLYFYWYRQILGQKVEFLVSFYNNEISEKSEIFDDQFSVERPDGSNFTLKIRSTKLEDSAMYFCASSVLAGGPVEQYFGPGTRLTVT.

This clone was counted between two and nine times. The CDR3 DNA is TGTGCCAGCAGTGGATCCCAGGGGCGCGAGCAGTACTTC. Its translation is CASSGSQGREQYF. The chain joins TRBV6-1 to TRBJ2-7; tentative D call: TRBD1 (6 bases). This CDR3 contains 13 residues. Germline V gene sequence: CDR1 MNHNS, CDR2 SASEGT. The V end lost 4 bases, the J end lost 6 bases, and 13 bases lay between the germline ends.

V and J are TRBV7-2 and TRBJ2-2; 9 bases are shared with TRBD1. CDR3 length: 14 amino acids. Trimming took 5 bases from V and 4 from J; bases not matched to a gene: 2. Per germline, CDR1 SGHTA and CDR2 FQGNSA. The CDR3 sequence is CASSRDRVTGELFF. Written as DNA, the CDR3 is TGTGCCAGCAGCCGGGACAGGGTCACCGGGGAGCTGTTTTTT. Combining the CDR3 with reference TRBV7-2 and TRBJ2-2 gives the whole variable domain GAGVSQSPSNKVTEKGKDVELRCDPISGHTALYWYRQSLGQGLEFLIYFQGNSAPDKSGLPSDRFSAERTGGSVSTLTIQRTQQEDSAVYLCASSRDRVTGELFFGEGSRLTVL.

The chain combines TRBV18 with TRBJ2-7; 9 nucleotides align to TRBD1. V shed 6 bases, J shed 6 bases, and the junction held 3 bases outside the gene matches. The germline V gene has CDR1 KGHSH and CDR2 LQKENI. The CDR3 sequence is 12 residues long. The CDR3 bases are TGTGCCAGCTCGGGACAGGGTTCCGAGCAGTACTTC. Its translation is CASSGQGSEQYF.

CDR3 sequence: CSVMGQGQKNIQYF. The CDR3 DNA is TGCAGCGTCATGGGTCAGGGGCAAAAAAACATTCAGTACTTC. This chain uses TRBV29-1 with TRBJ2-4, with TRBD1 as a possible D gene (6 bases). The V gene's germline CDR1 is SQVTM and CDR2 ANQGSEA. V was pared by 6 bases and J by 4 bases, with 16 bases between. The CDR3 spans 14 residues.

This clone was seen a few times. The rearrangement links TRBV29-1 to TRBJ1-2; D might be TRBD1 (5 bases). V dropped 7 bases and J dropped 2 bases, with 14 bases sitting between them. This CDR3 spans 13 amino acids. Germline V gene sequence: CDR1 SQVTM, CDR2 ANQGSEA. DNA for the CDR3: TGCAGCGCGGCCCGGGACGGGAACTATGGCTACACCTTC. As protein: CSAARDGNYGYTF. Combining the CDR3 with reference TRBV29-1 and TRBJ1-2 gives the whole variable domain SAVISQKPSRDICQRGTSLTIQCQVDSQVTMMFWYRQQPGQSLTLIATANQGSEATYESGFVIDKFPISRPNLTFSTLTVSNMSPEDSSIYLCSAARDGNYGYTFGSGTRLTVV.

J is TRBJ2-2 and V is TRBV19; a possible D gene is TRBD1 (6 bases). This CDR3 is 14 amino acids long. Germline-derived CDR1 and CDR2 are LNHDA and SQIVND (reference sequence). Between the trimmed V and J ends, which lost 8 bases and 1 base, there was a span of 11 bases. The CDR3 nucleotides are TGTGCCAGTGCTAGGACAGTGAACACCGGGGAGCTGTTTTTT. It encodes CASARTVNTGELFF.

The rearrangement uses TRBV28 and TRBJ2-7, with 9 nucleotides matching TRBD1. CDR1 and CDR2 (germline): MDHEN, SYDVKM. The CDR3 length is 15 residues. V shed 1 base and J 6 bases; nucleotides not matched to a gene: 7. The CDR3 here is CASSLYGTGTLEQYF. The CDR3 nucleotides are TGTGCCAGCAGTTTATATGGGACAGGGACGCTCGAGCAGTACTTC.

The table lists this clone with a count of one. The rearrangement uses TRBV7-9 and TRBJ2-2; TRBD2 aligns across 10 bases. Trimming cost V 8 bases and J 1 base; bases outside gene matches: 1. The CDR3 is 14 residues long. Germline V gene lookup returns CDR1 SEHNR and CDR2 FQNEAQ (reference sequence). The CDR3 region is CASRLAGNTGELFF. CDR3 coding DNA: TGTGCCAGCCGACTAGCGGGGAACACCGGGGAGCTGTTTTTT.

Details on this clone: An end of the junction differs from the germline gene, which may be a read error. CDR3 protein: CAISEIGNGDTEAFF. The CDR3 DNA reads as TGTGCCATCAGTGAAATAGGAAACGGAGACACTGAAGCTTTCTTT. The chain employs TRBV25-1 and TRBJ1-1; no reliable D call. This CDR3 is 15 amino acids long. Germline V lookup: CDR1 MGHDK, CDR2 SYGVNS.

V usage is TRBV9 and J usage is TRBJ2-1; D unresolved. Germline assignment: CDR1 SGDLS and CDR2 YYNGEE. This CDR3 is 13 amino acids long. Trimming pared 0 bases from V and 4 bases from J, leaving 5 bases between. The CDR3 sequence: CASSVEMYNEQFF. Written as DNA, the CDR3 is TGTGCCAGCAGCGTAGAAATGTACAATGAGCAGTTCTTC.

The table lists this clone with a few counts. The chain has TRBV7-3 and TRBJ2-3; the match to TRBD2 covers 14 bases. The length of the CDR3 is 16 residues. V gave up 2 bases and J gave up 6 bases; unmatched junction bases: 4. In germline, CDR1 is SGHTA, CDR2 FQGTGA. Here the CDR3 DNA reads TGTGCCAGCAGCTTATTGGGACTAGCGGGGGTGGATACGCAGTATTTT. It codes for CASSLLGLAGVDTQYF.

This clone showed up just a few times. The chain combines TRBV5-1 with TRBJ2-1; no firm D call. Germline V lookup: CDR1 SGHRS, CDR2 YFSETQ. V was trimmed by 0 bases and J by 0 bases, leaving 7 bases between them. The length of the CDR3 is 15 residues. CDR3 in amino acids: CASSLDLSSYNEQFF. Here the CDR3 DNA reads TGCGCCAGCAGCTTGGACCTCAGCTCCTACAATGAGCAGTTCTTC.

This clone came up many times. The chain is built from TRBV7-2 and TRBJ2-7, with unresolved D. The germline V gene has CDR1 SGHTA and CDR2 FQGNSA. This CDR3 has 13 residues. The germline V and J ends were trimmed by 8 bases and 3 bases, with 14 bases remaining between them. CDR3 nucleotides: TGTGCCAGCGGGCGAGTGGGCCACTACGAGCAGTACTTC. It codes for CASGRVGHYEQYF.

This sequence joins TRBV2 and TRBJ2-2; no reliable D call. The CDR3 length is 13 residues. V was trimmed by 8 bases and J by 6 bases, leaving 13 bases between them. Germline CDR1 is SNHLY and CDR2 is FYNNEI. DNA of the CDR3: TGTGCCAGCTCTGTGACGGCAGCCGGGGAGCTGTTTTTT. Translated, it gives CASSVTAAGELFF. The whole variable domain, remainder taken from reference TRBV2 and TRBJ2-2, is EPEVTQTPSHQVTQMGQEVILRCVPISNHLYFYWYRQILGQKVEFLVSFYNNEISEKSEIFDDQFSVERPDGSNFTLKIRSTKLEDSAMYFCASSVTAAGELFFGEGSRLTVL.

The genes are TRBV4-2 and TRBJ1-2; D not resolved. Trimming left V 0 bases short and J 2 bases short, with 7 bases between. Looked up from germline, CDR1 is LGHNA and CDR2 is YNFKEQ. The CDR3 extends over 14 amino acids. CDR3: CASSQDGQNYGYTF. CDR3 nucleotides: TGTGCCAGCAGCCAAGATGGCCAGAACTATGGCTACACCTTC.

This clone was seen more than once but under ten times. The chain couples TRBV2 to TRBJ1-5, with D perhaps TRBD1 (6 bases). The CDR3 extends over 15 amino acids. V lost 1 base to trimming and J lost 7 bases, with 14 bases between them. Germline V lookup: CDR1 SNHLY, CDR2 FYNNEI. The CDR3 DNA reads TGTGCCAGCAGTGAAGGTAGCAGGGGCGGGCAGCCCCAGCATTTT. It yields the protein CASSEGSRGGQPQHF.

This clone was seen many times. The junction shows a germline mismatch at one end, possibly a read error. The V gene is TRBV7-6, the J gene TRBJ2-7; D is perhaps TRBD1 (5 bases). CDR1 and CDR2 from the germline V gene are SGHVS and FNYEAQ. This CDR3 is built from 15 residues. The CDR3 DNA reads as TGTGCCAGCAGCGACAGTGCCGCCTCCTCCCACGAGCAGTACTTC. This gives the protein CASSDSAASSHEQYF.

This clone has a handful of counts. The chain couples TRBV6-6 to TRBJ2-7; the match to TRBD1 covers 7 bases. Germline values: CDR1 MNHNY, CDR2 SVGAGI (reference sequence). This CDR3 contains 14 residues. With V trimmed by 2 bases and J by 0 bases, 1 base remained unmatched. The CDR3, as DNA: TGTGCCAGCAGTTACGGGGACAGCTCCTACGAGCAGTACTTC. Its translation: CASSYGDSSYEQYF.

This clone was recorded a few times. The gene calls are TRBV19 and TRBJ2-7; tentative D call: TRBD1 (5 bases). V was trimmed by 5 bases and J by 6 bases, leaving 11 bases between them. CDR1 and CDR2 from the germline V gene are LNHDA and SQIVND (reference sequence). This CDR3 has 12 amino acids. In nucleotides, the CDR3 is TGTGCCAGTAGTTCATCAAGGGGCGAGCAGTACTTC. This translates into CASSSSRGEQYF. Full variable domain (missing parts from reference TRBV19 and TRBJ2-7): DGGITQSPKYLFRKEGQNVTLSCEQNLNHDAMYWYRQDPGQGLRLIYYSQIVNDFQKGDIAEGYSVSREKKESFPLTVTSAQKNPTAFYLCASSSSRGEQYFGPGTRLTVT.

The chain couples TRBV7-9 to TRBJ1-5; D is undetermined. Trimming cost V 2 bases and J 6 bases, with 8 bases left between them. Germline assignment: CDR1 SEHNR and CDR2 FQNEAQ (reference sequence). The CDR3 runs 13 residues. The CDR3 DNA follows: TGTGCCAGCAGCTTAATGGGAGGTCAGCCCCAGCATTTT. It encodes CASSLMGGQPQHF.

This clone has just a few counts. This chain uses TRBV7-9 with TRBJ2-1; 7 bases fit TRBD2. The CDR3 extends over 13 amino acids. Germline V gene sequence: CDR1 SEHNR, CDR2 FQNEAQ (reference sequence). V dropped 0 bases and J dropped 12; count of bases not matched to a gene: 5. The CDR3 region is CASSLALSGGQFF. CDR3 nucleotide sequence: TGTGCCAGCAGCTTAGCGTTGTCGGGAGGGCAGTTCTTC.